A single sample gave rise to the 2 T cell receptor beta chains below, sequenced in a study of human T cells and chemical hapten exposure. TCRdb re-analysed the RACE reads in MiXCR, keeping a single row per CDR3 protein. The table records about 110,000 distinct CDR3 sequences, about 12% of them present only once. Indicated time point: pre-sensitization, week 0. Sample treatment: therapeutic diphenylcyclopropenone sensitization with weekly scalp DPC. The sample was whole blood, taken in connection with sensitization to the hapten diphenylcyclopropenone (DPC). These receptors all stem from a woman aged 45-65 years with alopecia areata. Some clones in this sample may be carry-over from other donors' samples.

This clonotype was picked up a small number of times. V is TRBV6-6 and J is TRBJ2-2; no clear D. CDR1 and CDR2 from the germline V gene are MNHNY and SVGAGI (reference sequence). This CDR3 contains 13 residues. Trimming cost V 7 bases and J 2 bases, with 8 bases left between them. In nucleotides, the CDR3 is TGTGCCAGCACTACTTTAAACACCGGGGAGCTGTTTTTT. This encodes CASTTLNTGELFF.

Many counts were recorded for this clonotype. The V and J genes are TRBV15 and TRBJ2-3; 10 nucleotides line up with TRBD1. Per germline, CDR1 LNHNV and CDR2 YYDKDF (reference sequence). The CDR3 is 16 residues long. With V trimmed by 5 bases and J by 4 bases, 9 bases remained unmatched. In nucleotides, the CDR3 is TGTGCCACCAGCCCTAGTTTGGGACAGGGGTCAGATACGCAGTATTTT. This codes for CATSPSLGQGSDTQYF.